These 20 T cell receptor beta chains were sequenced from one sample in a study of blood T cell repertoires in COVID-19. Produced via immunoSEQ multiplex PCR; TCRdb's table is partial and in-frame only. Of approximately 250,000 clones detected, less than 95% appear once; the ten largest clones hold approximately 3%. The material sequenced was PBMCs or T cells enriched from blood (not recorded which). The receptors here all came from a man aged 35-49 years who had been exposed to COVID-19.

The chain employs TRBV6-5 and TRBJ2-7; tentative D call: TRBD2 (6 bases). The germline V gene encodes CDR1 MNHEY and CDR2 SVGAGI. There are 13 residues in the CDR3. Trimming took off 7 bases at V and 5 bases at J, with 15 bases between the two ends. The CDR3 is CASKEGPRDEQYF. The CDR3 nucleotides are TGTGCCAGCAAGGAGGGCCCGAGGGACGAGCAGTACTTC.

The genes are TRBV7-2 and TRBJ1-5; D is unclear. V was pared by 5 bases and J by 0 bases, with 11 bases between. The CDR3 length is 15 residues. Germline assignment: CDR1 SGHTA and CDR2 FQGNSA. As DNA, the CDR3 is TGTGCCAGCAGCGCTACGGGGTATAGCAATCAGCCCCAGCATTTT. It encodes CASSATGYSNQPQHF.

V gene TRBV7-9 combines with J gene TRBJ2-7; D is possibly TRBD2 (5 bases). This CDR3 region has 15 residues. CDR1 and CDR2 (germline): SEHNR, FQNEAQ (reference sequence). The V end was cut by 5 bases, the J end by 4 bases, with 18 bases between. The CDR3 DNA follows: TGTGCCAGCAGCCCCCAAATCCGGGGTCGGTACGAGCAGTACTTC. Amino acid sequence: CASSPQIRGRYEQYF.

The V gene is TRBV7-8, the J gene TRBJ2-3; D perhaps matches TRBD2 (5 bases). The CDR3 length is 13 residues. Trimming took 2 bases from V and 4 from J, leaving 7 bases between them. The germline gives CDR1 SGHVS, CDR2 FQNEAQ. CDR3 DNA sequence: TGTGCCAGCAGCTTACTCGGGGCAGATACGCAGTATTTT. It translates to CASSLLGADTQYF.

This clone was recorded only once. This chain connects TRBV5-6 to TRBJ2-3; 11 nucleotides match TRBD2. V shed 4 bases, J shed 4 bases, and the junction held 8 bases outside the gene matches. Germline V gene data show CDR1 as SGHDT and CDR2 as YYEEEE. The CDR3 is made up of 16 amino acids. The DNA of the CDR3 is TGTGCCAGCAGCACAATAGCGGGAGGGGGGGCAGATACGCAGTATTTT. Its translation: CASSTIAGGGADTQYF.

The count of this clone is one. The V and J genes are TRBV24-1 and TRBJ2-7, with D uncertain. The V and J ends lost 3 bases and 3 bases respectively, with 2 bases between them. Germline V gives CDR1 KGHDR, CDR2 SFDVKD. The CDR3 contains 11 residues. In DNA form, the CDR3 reads TGTGCCACCAGTGATCTCTACGAGCAGTACTTC. Protein product: CATSDLYEQYF.

The chain employs TRBV4-2 and TRBJ1-5; D ambiguous. The CDR3 covers 14 residues. Per germline, CDR1 LGHNA and CDR2 YNFKEQ. V was cut by 8 bases and J by 0 bases, with 11 bases left in between. Here the CDR3 reads CASARERSNQPQHF. The DNA for the CDR3 is TGTGCCAGCGCCCGGGAGCGTAGCAATCAGCCCCAGCATTTT.

V is TRBV6-1 and J is TRBJ1-1; perhaps TRBD1 as D (6 bases). Germline V gene data show CDR1 as MNHNS and CDR2 as SASEGT. CDR3 size: 13 residues. Trimming pared 1 base from V and 7 bases from J, leaving 10 bases between. In DNA form, the CDR3 reads TGTGCCAGCAGTGAAGTTCAAGGGGGTGAAGCTTTCTTT. Protein sequence: CASSEVQGGEAFF.

The chain recombines TRBV24-1 with TRBJ1-2, with D unresolved. Between the trimmed V and J ends, which lost 5 bases and 3 bases, there was a span of 12 bases. This CDR3 is built from 14 residues. Per germline, CDR1 KGHDR and CDR2 SFDVKD. CDR3 protein: CATSAHSTDYGYTF. Written as DNA, the CDR3 is TGTGCCACCAGTGCTCACAGCACCGACTATGGCTACACCTTC.

This clone occurred once. This sequence joins TRBV4-2 and TRBJ1-2; D is undetermined. Germline assignment: CDR1 LGHNA and CDR2 YNFKEQ. CDR3 length: 15 amino acids. The ends were cut back, 0 bases at V and 2 bases at J, with 10 bases in the middle. CDR3 loop: CASSQDPGKNYGYTF. CDR3 coding DNA: TGTGCCAGCAGCCAAGATCCGGGGAAGAACTATGGCTACACCTTC.

The chain uses TRBV6-5 and TRBJ1-2, with unresolved D. The germline CDR1 and CDR2 sequences are MNHEY and SVGAGI. With 6 bases removed from V and 2 bases from J, the gap between germline ends came to 16 bases. The CDR3 covers 15 residues. This CDR3 reads CASSEAARPNYGYTF. CDR3 DNA: TGTGCCAGCAGCGAGGCGGCTCGCCCCAACTATGGCTACACCTTC.

V and J are TRBV30 and TRBJ2-1; 8 bases map to TRBD2. The junction had 8 bases not matched to a gene; V was cut back by 7 bases and J by 6 bases. CDR1 is GTSNPN and CDR2 is SVGIG in the germline V gene (reference sequence). There are 13 residues in the CDR3. The CDR3 spells CASTTGLANEQFF. CDR3 DNA sequence: TGTGCCTCAACCACCGGACTAGCCAATGAGCAGTTCTTC.

This clone was counted once. The chain couples TRBV6-5 to TRBJ2-5; 9 bases map to TRBD1. V trimming: 7 bases; J trimming: 2 bases; junction bases outside the gene matches: 8. The CDR3 runs 15 residues. Germline values: CDR1 MNHEY, CDR2 SVGAGI. CDR3 in DNA: TGTGCCAGCACATTCCGGGACAGGGCGCAAGAGACCCAGTACTTC. As protein: CASTFRDRAQETQYF.

The chain joins TRBV19 to TRBJ1-1; maybe TRBD1 (6 bases). The CDR3 extends over 13 amino acids. Trimming pared 0 bases from V and 11 bases from J, leaving 13 bases between. Per germline, CDR1 LNHDA and CDR2 SQIVND (reference sequence). The CDR3 loop is CASSIDRTVVAFF. CDR3 sequence (DNA): TGTGCCAGTAGTATAGATCGGACAGTCGTGGCTTTCTTT.

The V call is TRBV10-3, the J call TRBJ2-7, with D perhaps TRBD2 (5 bases). V lost 0 bases and J lost 3, with 6 bases in between. Germline CDR1 is ENHRY and CDR2 is SYGVKD. CDR3 length equals 13 residues. The CDR3, as DNA: TGTGCCATCAGTGAGTCTAGCGACTACGAGCAGTACTTC. It is translated as CAISESSDYEQYF.

The chain combines TRBV27 with TRBJ2-5; 9 bases align to TRBD1. This CDR3 is 13 amino acids long. V dropped 8 bases and J dropped 3; count of bases not matched to a gene: 4. Germline CDR1 and CDR2: MNHEY and SMNVEV (reference sequence). The CDR3 DNA sequence: TGTGCCAGCCTTCGACAGGGGGAAGAGACCCAGTACTTC. Translation gives CASLRQGEETQYF.

The chain has TRBV11-2 and TRBJ2-3; TRBD1 matches at 8 bases. The germline gives CDR1 SGHAT, CDR2 FQNNGV. There are 15 residues in the CDR3. J lost 3 bases, V lost 3 bases, and 5 bases had no gene match. The CDR3 DNA reads TGTGCCAGCAGCTTTCACGACAGGGGTACAGATACGCAGTATTTT. Its translation: CASSFHDRGTDTQYF.

The chain is built from TRBV3-1 (or the pseudogene TRBV3-2) and TRBJ2-3; D unresolved. Germline CDR1 reads LGHDT; CDR2 reads YNNKEL (reference sequence). CDR3 length: 11 amino acids. Trimming took off 0 bases at V and 12 bases at J, with 7 bases between the two ends. CDR3 loop: CASSQERSQYF. The CDR3 region has the DNA TGTGCCAGCAGCCAAGAGCGGTCCCAGTATTTT.

In this sample, this clone turned up once. The rearrangement joins TRBV19 to TRBJ2-5; TRBD2 matches 8 bases. Per the germline V gene, CDR1 is LNHDA and CDR2 is SQIVND (reference sequence). V gave up 7 bases and J gave up 5 bases; unmatched junction bases: 12. The CDR3 is 15 residues long. CDR3 coding DNA: TGTGCCAGTAAGGGAGCGGGAGAAAGGTGGGAGACCCAGTACTTC. Amino acid sequence: CASKGAGERWETQYF.

The chain links TRBV5-5 to TRBJ1-4; D perhaps matches TRBD1 (6 bases). In germline, CDR1 is SGHKS, CDR2 YYEKEE (reference sequence). The germline V and J ends were trimmed by 7 bases and 6 bases, with 13 bases remaining between them. This CDR3 comprises 13 residues. The CDR3: CASSRGVDEKLFF. The CDR3 bases are TGTGCCAGCTCCAGGGGTGTGGATGAAAAACTGTTTTTT.